Listed below are T cell receptor beta chains from one sample, sequenced in a study of T cells in localized non-small cell lung cancer. The protocol was immunoSEQ multiplex PCR, while the TCRdb copy is restricted to in-frame clones and leaves out a portion. The repertoire holds roughly 77,000 clones, with 88% as singletons. The specimen was peripheral blood, collected before any cancer treatment. The receptors come from a woman aged 35 to 69 with stage I squamous cell lung carcinoma. Both conserved end residues are trimmed from each CDR3. The order of the fields is CDR3 length, J gene, V gene, CDR3 protein.

12,TRBJ1-2,TRBV5-1,ASTLVGETGGYT
13,TRBJ1-4,TRBV6-5,ASSYRGQGAEKLF
14,TRBJ1-2,TRBV9,ASSSEGQGARYGYT
10,TRBJ1-2,TRBV30,AWSPQNYGYT
12,TRBJ2-7,TRBV9,ASSVGAGGYEQY
11,TRBJ2-7,TRBV6-1,ASTTGGFDEQY
10,TRBJ1-2,TRBV19,ASRTAGPGYT
13,TRBJ1-5,TRBV18,ASSPKTGGGQPQH
13,TRBJ1-1,TRBV5-1,ASSWRTAGRTEAF
12,TRBJ2-7,TRBV6-5,ASRPGLLSYEQY
13,TRBJ1-2,TRBV7-9,ASSLGVGQGDGYT
11,TRBJ1-2,TRBV6-5,ASSSLQGSGHT
10,TRBJ1-5,TRBV5-4,ASSDRDQPQH
11,TRBJ1-2,TRBV6-5,ASSYSGRDGYT
14,TRBJ1-1,TRBV6-6,ASSYSTGAGLTEAF
16,TRBJ2-1,TRBV6-1,ASSELTYVSGEGYEQF
14,TRBJ2-7,TRBV27,ASSFRRGAGLYEQY
11,TRBJ1-2,TRBV6-1,ATFSLTNYGYT
12,TRBJ1-2,TRBV6-5,ASSYRARNYGYT
12,TRBJ1-2,TRBV18,ASSPRQGEYGYT
10,TRBJ1-1,TRBV10-1,ASSTGQGKAF
10,TRBJ1-2,TRBV19,ASRTGRYGYT
13,TRBJ1-4,TRBV19,ASSRGDPVGEKLF
16,TRBJ2-3,TRBV27,ASSPDLRFTGSVDTQY